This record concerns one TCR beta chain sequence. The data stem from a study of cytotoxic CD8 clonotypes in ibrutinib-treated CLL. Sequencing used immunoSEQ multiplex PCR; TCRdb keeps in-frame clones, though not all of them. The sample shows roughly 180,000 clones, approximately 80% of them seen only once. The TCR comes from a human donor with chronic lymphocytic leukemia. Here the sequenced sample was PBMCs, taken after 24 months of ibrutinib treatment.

The CDR3, as DNA: TGCGCCAGCAGCTTGGCCGTGACAGGGGGCCCTAATGAGCAGTTCTTC. Its translation: CASSLAVTGGPNEQFF. The V gene is TRBV5-1, the J gene TRBJ2-1, with TRBD1 matching 10 bases. CDR1 is SGHRS and CDR2 is YFSETQ in the germline V gene. The CDR3 runs to 16 residues. The J segment lost 7 bases and the V segment lost 0 bases, leaving 7 bases of the junction unmatched.